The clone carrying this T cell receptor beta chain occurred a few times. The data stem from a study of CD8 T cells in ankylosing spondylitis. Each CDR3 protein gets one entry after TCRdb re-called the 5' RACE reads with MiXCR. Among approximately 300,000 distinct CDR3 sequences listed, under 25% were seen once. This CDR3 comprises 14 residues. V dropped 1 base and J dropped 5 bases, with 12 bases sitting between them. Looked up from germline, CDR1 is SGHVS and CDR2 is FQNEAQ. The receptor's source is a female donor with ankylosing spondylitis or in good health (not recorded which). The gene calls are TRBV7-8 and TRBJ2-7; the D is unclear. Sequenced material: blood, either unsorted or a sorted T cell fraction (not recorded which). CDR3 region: CASSLVVGLDEQYF. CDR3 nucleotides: TGTGCCAGCAGCTTAGTGGTCGGGTTAGACGAGCAGTACTTC.